The clone carrying this TCR beta chain appeared a few times. The data originate from a study of blood T cells in healthy people across ages. The study drew donors from healthy Caucasian individuals in Russia aged roughly 6 to 90. Per-sample PBMC isolation yielded at least 6.5 million cells. CDR3 length equals 15 residues. A sample-barcoded 5' primer and a J-beta primer mix were used in a second PCR of roughly 7 to 12 cycles. Using its own MiXCR run on the 5' RACE reads, TCRdb lists one record per CDR3 protein. This sample has around 780,000 distinct CDR3 sequences, with around three fifths found just once.

This chain connects TRBV12-3 or TRBV12-4 to TRBJ2-1; 10 bases align to TRBD2. The J call may be wrong; the DNA end is better matched by TRBJ2-7. This receptor was identified in a man aged 35 to 55 in good health. The sample consisted of blood. The CDR3 bases are TGTGCCAGCAGATCTAGCGGGAGTTCCTACAATGAGCAGTACTTC. Its protein is CASRSSGSSYNEQYF.